The 10 T cell receptor beta chains below all came from one sample that was sequenced in a study of blood T cell repertoires in COVID-19. Clones were sequenced by immunoSEQ multiplex PCR, and TCRdb holds only the in-frame ones, with some missing. The sample carries 120,000 or so clones, around 90% recorded once. The sample was peripheral blood. The receptors were sampled from an older woman with COVID-19, enrolled during active disease.

The V and J genes are TRBV6-2 or TRBV6-3 and TRBJ1-1; maybe TRBD1 (5 bases). This CDR3 region has 13 residues. Germline loops: CDR1 MNHEY, CDR2 SVGEGT. The V and J ends lost 5 bases and 10 bases respectively, with 17 bases between them. CDR3 residues: CASSAQVGARAFF. The CDR3 DNA reads as TGTGCCAGCAGTGCACAGGTTGGCGCGCGAGCTTTCTTT.

The chain is built from TRBV6-5 and TRBJ1-1; D gene unclear. Looked up from germline, CDR1 is MNHEY and CDR2 is SVGAGI. V was cut by 0 bases and J by 6 bases, with 8 bases left in between. The CDR3 loop spans 13 amino acids. In DNA, the CDR3 is TGTGCCAGCAGTTACTCAATGGCGGCTGAAGCTTTCTTT. Amino acid sequence: CASSYSMAAEAFF.

The chain recombines TRBV9 with TRBJ2-7, with 14 bases identical to TRBD2. Germline V gene sequence: CDR1 SGDLS, CDR2 YYNGEE. There are 16 residues in the CDR3. The junction had 5 bases not matched to a gene; V was cut back by 3 bases and J by 3 bases. CDR3 in amino acids: CASSGGLAGGIYEQYF. The CDR3 bases are TGTGCCAGCAGCGGAGGACTAGCGGGGGGTATCTACGAGCAGTACTTC.

The rearrangement uses TRBV6-6 and TRBJ2-3; the match to TRBD1 covers 12 bases. V lost 5 bases and J lost 4; bases outside the gene matches: 7. CDR1 is MNHNY and CDR2 is SVGAGI in the germline V gene (reference sequence). This CDR3 comprises 16 residues. CDR3 amino acids: CASSRAGQGASDTQYF. CDR3 nucleotides: TGTGCCAGCAGTCGAGCGGGACAGGGGGCTTCAGATACGCAGTATTTT.

V gene TRBV27 combines with J gene TRBJ2-2, with 7 bases lining up with TRBD2. Germline V CDR1 and CDR2: MNHEY, SMNVEV (reference sequence). Trimming took 10 bases from V and 6 from J; bases not matched to a gene: 17. This CDR3 region has 16 residues. CDR3 protein: CATAAAGGGTPGELFF. The CDR3 DNA reads as TGTGCCACCGCAGCAGCTGGGGGAGGGACCCCCGGGGAGCTGTTTTTT.

J is TRBJ2-3 and V is TRBV10-3, with TRBD2 as a possible D gene (6 bases). The CDR3 loop spans 13 amino acids. The ends were cut back, 8 bases at V and 10 bases at J, with 19 bases in the middle. The germline V gene encodes CDR1 ENHRY and CDR2 SYGVKD. The CDR3 loop is CAIGTVREEAQYF. The DNA of the CDR3 is TGTGCCATCGGCACAGTGAGGGAGGAGGCGCAGTATTTT.

CDR3 sequence reads: CASSTYSNQPQHF. For the CDR3, the DNA is TGCGCCAGCAGCACTTATAGCAATCAGCCCCAGCATTTT. The chain uses TRBV4-1 and TRBJ1-5; D ambiguous. Germline V gene data show CDR1 as MGHRA and CDR2 as YSYEKL. CDR3 size: 13 residues. Trimming took off 5 bases at V and 0 bases at J, with 5 bases between the two ends.

V gene TRBV11-2 combines with J gene TRBJ2-3, with a tentative D call TRBD2 (5 bases). V was shortened by 3 bases and J by 4 bases, with 8 bases between the two germline ends. The CDR3 has 13 residues. In germline, CDR1 is SGHAT, CDR2 FQNNGV. The CDR3 protein is CASSFVGADTQYF. The CDR3, as DNA: TGTGCCAGCAGCTTTGTCGGGGCAGATACGCAGTATTTT. The complete variable domain, with remaining parts taken from reference TRBV11-2 and TRBJ2-3, reads EAGVAQSPRYKIIEKRQSVAFWCNPISGHATLYWYQQILGQGPKLLIQFQNNGVVDDSQLPKDRFSAERLKGVDSTLKIQPAKLEDSAVYLCASSFVGADTQYFGPGTRLTVL.

This clone was observed once. The chain links TRBV5-1 to TRBJ2-5; 8 bases match TRBD1. Trimming removed 3 bases from V and 5 bases from J; junction bases left unmatched: 6. Germline assignment: CDR1 SGHRS and CDR2 YFSETQ. CDR3 length: 14 residues. The DNA of the CDR3 is TGCGCCAGCAGCTCCCAACAGGGGGAGGAGACCCAGTACTTC. Amino acids: CASSSQQGEETQYF.

J is TRBJ2-2 and V is TRBV4-1; 7 nucleotides align to TRBD1. Germline CDR1 reads MGHRA; CDR2 reads YSYEKL. The CDR3 loop spans 17 amino acids. J lost 2 bases, V lost 6 bases, and 12 bases had no gene match. This CDR3 is CASREPLRDSNTGELFF. The CDR3 DNA reads as TGCGCCAGCAGGGAACCCCTCCGGGACAGCAACACCGGGGAGCTGTTTTTT.